This is a list of T cell receptor beta chains from one sample in a study of blood T cell repertoires in COVID-19. This table comes from immunoSEQ multiplex PCR, and its TCRdb copy is limited to in-frame clones, with some not included. The sample includes approximately 100,000 clones, around 85% of them seen just once. Specimen: peripheral blood. The receptors shown here come from an elderly man with acute or convalescent COVID-19. Each CDR3 is given without its conserved first and last residue. D genes are given only for firm matches.

j_call v_call d_call cdr3_aa
TRBJ2-3 TRBV7-8 TRBD2 ASSFREADTQY
TRBJ1-1 TRBV6-5 TRBD1 ASRTGGPVGTEAF
TRBJ2-2 TRBV3-1/TRBV3-2 NA ASSRPPRTTNTGELF
TRBJ1-2 TRBV2 NA ASSVDMNYGYT
TRBJ2-5 TRBV13 NA ASSLPVGTQY
TRBJ2-1 TRBV19 TRBD1 ASSPTGQGSYNEQF
TRBJ1-3 TRBV6-5 NA ASSRQAYSGNTIY
TRBJ2-2 TRBV11-3 NA ASSLARTGELF
TRBJ2-1 TRBV5-1 TRBD2 ASSLAWTRSQYEQF
TRBJ2-5 TRBV7-2 TRBD2 ASSSRTSGGLEY
TRBJ2-3 TRBV9 NA ASSVEGAGGTDTQY
TRBJ1-1 TRBV12-5 NA ASGSYGTEAF
TRBJ1-5 TRBV2 NA ASSITGNSNQPQH
TRBJ1-2 TRBV2 NA ASAGIQGYT
TRBJ2-1 TRBV2 TRBD2 ASSDSGLAGGNEQF
TRBJ1-5 TRBV10-3 TRBD1 AINETGGFQPQH
TRBJ2-3 TRBV5-1 TRBD2 ASSLREGDTQY
TRBJ1-2 TRBV19 NA ASSIRVQGAMGGYT
TRBJ1-3 TRBV6-6 NA ASSGESSGNTIY
TRBJ2-4 TRBV19 TRBD1 ASFGTGFRMAKNIQY
TRBJ2-7 TRBV5-5 TRBD1 ASSLGTGTYEQY
TRBJ2-3 TRBV29-1 NA SVDFAGDTQY
TRBJ1-1 TRBV2 NA ASLEAGYTEAF
TRBJ2-2 TRBV6-6 NA ASYAGGPNTGELF
TRBJ1-6 TRBV28 NA ASSRSRSNSPLH
TRBJ2-1 TRBV5-1 NA ASSPHSIGEQF
TRBJ2-7 TRBV30 TRBD1 AWARTRTGTSNYEQY
TRBJ2-3 TRBV5-1 NA ASEEGGTDTQY
TRBJ1-5 TRBV7-9 NA ASSSKGEFNQPQH
TRBJ2-7 TRBV29-1 NA SVAGNAYEQY
TRBJ1-3 TRBV5-1 NA ASSLDGGGAGNTIY
TRBJ1-4 TRBV30 NA AWSPLRDFNEKLF
TRBJ2-4 TRBV5-1 NA ASRSGDIQY
TRBJ2-1 TRBV7-9 TRBD2 ASSLGREVNEQF
TRBJ1-4 TRBV2 NA ASRDSATNEKLF
TRBJ2-1 TRBV4-3 NA ASSPSLSGNEQF
TRBJ2-7 TRBV18 NA ASSPLAPSQSSYEQY